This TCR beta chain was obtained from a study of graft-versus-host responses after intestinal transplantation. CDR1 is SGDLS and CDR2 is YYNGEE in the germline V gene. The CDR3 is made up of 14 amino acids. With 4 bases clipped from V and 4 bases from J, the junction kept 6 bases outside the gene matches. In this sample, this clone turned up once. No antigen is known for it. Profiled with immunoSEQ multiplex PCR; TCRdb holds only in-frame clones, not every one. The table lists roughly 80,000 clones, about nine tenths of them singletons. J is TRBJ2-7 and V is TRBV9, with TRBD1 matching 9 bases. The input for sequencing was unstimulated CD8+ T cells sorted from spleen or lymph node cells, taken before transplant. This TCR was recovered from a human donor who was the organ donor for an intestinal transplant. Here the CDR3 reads CASSTGQGSYEQYF. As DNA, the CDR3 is TGTGCCAGCAGCACGGGACAGGGAAGTTACGAGCAGTACTTC.